Listed below are T cell receptor beta chains from one sample, sequenced in a study of blood T cell repertoires in COVID-19. Here immunoSEQ multiplex PCR was the method, and the copy in TCRdb shows in-frame clones only, minus some. The repertoire includes 68,000 or so clones, approximately 91% of them detected once, and less than 3% sits in the top ten. Sequencing input: peripheral blood. The receptors were gathered from a man in his 70s with active or convalescent COVID-19. Both conserved end residues are part of each CDR3. Each record gives: D gene, clone size, J gene, V gene, CDR3 DNA, CDR3 protein. A D gene is named only where the DNA matches it firmly. Clone size is shown for a subset of rows, as once, few, many or a class of expanded clone.

D: TRBD1; size: .; J: TRBJ1-6; V: TRBV28; DNA: TGTGCCAGCAGTTTGAGAGTTGGGACAGGGAATTCACCCCTCCACTTT; CDR3: CASSLRVGTGNSPLHF
D: .; size: .; J: TRBJ1-4; V: TRBV27; DNA: TGTGCCAGCAGGTCCCAGGGGTTTAATGAAAAACTGTTTTTT; CDR3: CASRSQGFNEKLFF
D: TRBD1; size: .; J: TRBJ2-3; V: TRBV19; DNA: TGTGCCAGTAGCATTTCCCGGGACAGCAGCACAGATACGCAGTATTTT; CDR3: CASSISRDSSTDTQYF
D: .; size: .; J: TRBJ2-7; V: TRBV7-8; DNA: TGTGCCAGCAGCCCCCTGTACGAGCAGTACTTC; CDR3: CASSPLYEQYF
D: .; size: .; J: TRBJ1-5; V: TRBV1; DNA: TGCACCAGCAGCCCTGATGGCGACAGGGGCCTTAGGCAGCCCCAGCATTTT; CDR3: CTSSPDGDRGLRQPQHF
D: .; size: once; J: TRBJ2-1; V: TRBV9; DNA: TGTGCCAGCAGCGCCTCTCACGGGAGCTCCTACAATGAGCAGTTCTTC; CDR3: CASSASHGSSYNEQFF
D: .; size: once; J: TRBJ2-7; V: TRBV5-8; DNA: TGTGCCAGCAGCGACCGGACAGACGAGCAGTACTTC; CDR3: CASSDRTDEQYF
D: TRBD2; size: .; J: TRBJ2-3; V: TRBV3-1/TRBV3-2; DNA: TGTGCCAGCAGCCAAGGACTAGCGGGAGGTCTTCGGGATACGCAGTATTTT; CDR3: CASSQGLAGGLRDTQYF
D: TRBD1; size: .; J: TRBJ2-7; V: TRBV18; DNA: TGTGCCAGCTCACCAGGGACAGGGCCTACCTACGAGCAGTACTTC; CDR3: CASSPGTGPTYEQYF
D: TRBD1; size: .; J: TRBJ1-3; V: TRBV5-1; DNA: TGCGCCAGCAGCTTGGGGGCCGGGACAGCTACTGGAAACACCATATATTTT; CDR3: CASSLGAGTATGNTIYF
D: TRBD1; size: .; J: TRBJ1-2; V: TRBV2; DNA: TGTGCCAGCAGTGGGTTTACGCCGCAGGGGGCCTATGGCTACACCTTC; CDR3: CASSGFTPQGAYGYTF
D: .; size: .; J: TRBJ2-7; V: TRBV14; DNA: TGTGCCAGCAGCCAAGACCGCTACGAGCAGTACTTC; CDR3: CASSQDRYEQYF